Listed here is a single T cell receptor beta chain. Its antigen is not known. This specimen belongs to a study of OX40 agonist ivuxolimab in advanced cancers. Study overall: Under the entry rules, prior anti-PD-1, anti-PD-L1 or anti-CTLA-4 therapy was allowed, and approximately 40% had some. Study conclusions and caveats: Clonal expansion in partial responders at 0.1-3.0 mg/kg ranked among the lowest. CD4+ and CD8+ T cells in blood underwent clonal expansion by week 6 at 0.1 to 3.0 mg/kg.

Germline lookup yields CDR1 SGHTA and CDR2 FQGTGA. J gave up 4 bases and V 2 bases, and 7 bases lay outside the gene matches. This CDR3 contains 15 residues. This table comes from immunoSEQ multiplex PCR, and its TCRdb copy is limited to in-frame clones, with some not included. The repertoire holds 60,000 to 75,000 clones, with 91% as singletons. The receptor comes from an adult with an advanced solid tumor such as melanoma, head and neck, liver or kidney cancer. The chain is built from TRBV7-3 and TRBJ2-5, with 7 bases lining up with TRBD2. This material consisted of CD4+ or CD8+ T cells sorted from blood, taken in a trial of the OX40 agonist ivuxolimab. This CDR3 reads CASSLGGREGETQYF. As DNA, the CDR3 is TGTGCCAGCAGCTTAGGCGGGAGAGAGGGAGAGACCCAGTACTTC.